The following is a T cell receptor beta chain sequence with its context. The antigen is not known. These data are taken from a study of CD8 T cells in Susac syndrome. Overall study findings and caveats: The authors acknowledged that the study's TCR sequencing and HLA analysis involved relatively few individuals.

Sequencing targeted TCR beta in blood CD8+ and CD4+ T cells. TEMRA cells were FACS-enriched and CD8+ and CD4+ T cells negatively isolated. RNA, at roughly 0.5 to 1 ug, was reverse transcribed with random hexamers. The authors amplified TCR beta CDR3 across 54 Vbeta and 13 Jbeta using immunoSEQ multiplex PCR. TCRdb passed the immunoSEQ multiplex PCR reads through MiXCR, listing each CDR3 protein once. Of 150,000 to 200,000 distinct CDR3 sequences in the sample, roughly 94% are singletons; the top ten hold almost 0.095%. V dropped 11 bases and J dropped 9 bases, with 17 bases sitting between them. The CDR3 loop spans 12 amino acids. The V gene's germline CDR1 is MNHNS and CDR2 SASEGT.

This sequence was found in a human donor with multiple sclerosis. Source material: CD4+ T cells from PBMCs. This chain connects TRBV6-1 to TRBJ1-5, with D unresolved. In nucleotides, the CDR3 is TGTGCCTCCCGGGCGCCTGCGGGGCCCCAGCATTTT. Translated: CASRAPAGPQHF.